This TCR beta chain emerged from a study of T cell repertoires in cytomegalovirus infection. Study-level information: Signatures in public TCR beta sequences pointed to both CMV infection and matching HLA type.

This clonotype showed up just a few times. Its target is not known. TCRdb processed the reads anew with MiXCR; each CDR3 protein has one entry. The sample shows roughly 100,000 distinct CDR3 sequences, under 55% of them seen only once. Sequenced material: CD8+ T cells from cultured PBMCs, taken from culture after CMV antigen stimulation. The receptor's source is a human donor in good health (CMV status not recorded). Some clones in this sample may be carry-over from other donors' samples.

The CDR3 DNA follows: TGTGCCACCACCTTTTACGGGGGCACTGTCAATGAGCAGTTCTTC. Translating gives CATTFYGGTVNEQFF. This chain links TRBV15 with TRBJ2-1; either TRBD1 or TRBD2 may fit D (6 bases each). This CDR3 has 15 residues. From germline, CDR1 is LNHNV and CDR2 YYDKDF (reference sequence). The ends were cut back, 7 bases at V and 6 bases at J, with 19 bases in the middle.